The 10 T cell receptor beta chains given below trace back to one sample, sequenced in a study of metastatic and nonmetastatic thyroid tumors (dated by TCRdb to 2020 to 2021). Before undergoing thyroid surgery, none of the patients had been given any kind of treatment. The library came from PCR. The run used an Illumina HiSeq 4000. Using fastp trimming at Q25 and MiXCR clonotype assembly, TCRdb reanalyzed the public sequencing data and kept in-frame beta chains. This sample comprises 65,000 or so clones, under 5% of them detected only once. The ten most abundant clones make up 20% to 25% of the sample. Sequenced material: blood. These receptors originate from a female donor with papillary thyroid cancer or a benign thyroid nodule (not recorded which). Some clones in this sample may be carry-over from other donors' samples.

The rearrangement uses TRBV3-1 and TRBJ1-5, with a possible D match to TRBD1 (6 bases). The CDR3 length is 15 residues. Germline CDR1 LGHDT, CDR2 YNNKEL (reference sequence). V was trimmed by 4 bases and J by 9 bases, leaving 19 bases between them. The CDR3 sequence is CASSPGADIKSPQHF. CDR3 DNA sequence: TGTGCCAGCAGCCCAGGGGCGGACATTAAATCGCCCCAGCATTTT.

The sample holds many counts of this clone. This chain connects TRBV7-9 to TRBJ2-5; no clear D gene. The germline V and J ends were trimmed by 1 base and 5 bases, with 5 bases remaining between them. The CDR3 spans 12 residues. Per the germline V gene, CDR1 is SEHNR and CDR2 is FQNEAQ (reference sequence). This CDR3 reads CASSLDVETQYF. CDR3 nucleotides: TGTGCCAGCAGCTTAGATGTGGAGACCCAGTACTTC. Filled out from reference TRBV7-9 and TRBJ2-5, the complete variable domain reads DTGVSQNPRHKITKRGQNVTFRCDPISEHNRLYWYRQTLGQGPEFLTYFQNEAQLEKSRLLSDRFSAERPKGSFSTLEIQRTEQGDSAMYLCASSLDVETQYFGPGTRLLVL.

The chain has TRBV9 and TRBJ1-2; a possible D gene is TRBD1 (5 bases). The germline gives CDR1 SGDLS, CDR2 YYNGEE. The V and J ends lost 1 base and 5 bases respectively, with 12 bases between them. There are 14 residues in the CDR3. The CDR3 region has the DNA TGTGCCAGCAGCGTAACACAGGCAGGGTATGGCTACACCTTC. This sequence encodes CASSVTQAGYGYTF.

This clone appeared many times. This may arise from a read error, as a much more abundant clone is one base away. The chain carries TRBV7-3 and TRBJ1-6, with 8 nucleotides matching TRBD1. Unmatched junction bases numbered 6, after V lost 5 bases and J lost 9 bases. This CDR3 is built from 14 residues. The germline CDR1 and CDR2 sequences are SGHTA and FQGTGA. CDR3: CASSLAGGSSPLHF. The CDR3 nucleotides are TGTGCCAGCAGCCTGGCAGGGGGCTCTTCACCCCTCCACTTT.

This clone has a count of ten or more. The V gene is TRBV18, the J gene TRBJ1-1; D remains ambiguous. Germline CDR1 KGHSH, CDR2 LQKENI. Between the trimmed V and J ends, which lost 3 bases and 11 bases, there was a span of 13 bases. This CDR3 is built from 12 residues. CDR3 residues: CASSPFESLAFF. The CDR3 region has the DNA TGTGCCAGCTCACCCTTCGAATCCCTGGCTTTCTTT.

This clone has ten or more counts. This CDR3 is CASSPAPFTDTQYF. The CDR3 DNA follows: TGTGCCAGCAGCCCCGCCCCTTTCACAGATACGCAGTATTTT. V gene TRBV3-1 combines with J gene TRBJ2-3; unclear D gene. This CDR3 is built from 14 residues. V was clipped by 4 bases and J by 2 bases, with 10 bases between them. CDR1 and CDR2 from the germline V gene are LGHDT and YNNKEL (reference sequence).

The sample holds many counts of this clone. The rearrangement links TRBV9 to TRBJ2-7, with D possibly TRBD2 on 6 matching bases. Germline CDR1 is SGDLS and CDR2 is YYNGEE. The CDR3 loop spans 15 amino acids. V lost 5 bases and J 3 bases, leaving 18 bases between the germline ends. DNA for the CDR3: TGTGCCAGCAGTGGTGGAGGGACCTCAAACTACGAGCAGTACTTC. As protein: CASSGGGTSNYEQYF.

Turning to this clone: Since a much larger clone is just one base distant, this may be a read error. V is TRBV3-1 and J is TRBJ1-1; D unresolved. CDR1 is LGHDT and CDR2 is YNNKEL in the germline V gene (reference sequence). There are 12 residues in the CDR3. The chain's CDR3 is CVSSQVNTEAFF. CDR3 DNA sequence: TGTGTCAGCAGCCAGGTGAACACTGAAGCTTTCTTT.

This clone was detected many times. The chain has TRBV5-1 and TRBJ1-1; D possibly corresponds to TRBD1 (5 bases). Germline V gives CDR1 SGHRS, CDR2 YFSETQ. Trimming left V 2 bases short and J 1 base short, with 18 bases between. The CDR3 is made up of 17 amino acids. The CDR3: CASSLFAQGSTNTEAFF. The CDR3 bases are TGCGCCAGCAGCTTATTCGCTCAGGGCTCAACGAACACTGAAGCTTTCTTT.

The chain uses TRBV15 and TRBJ1-3; TRBD1 matches 8 bases. CDR1 is LNHNV, CDR2 YYDKDF, per germline (reference sequence). V shed 5 bases, J shed 2 bases, and the junction held 5 bases outside the gene matches. The CDR3 covers 15 residues. CDR3 bases: TGTGCCACCAGCGCGGACAGGGACCCTGGAAACACCATATATTTT. Its translation: CATSADRDPGNTIYF.